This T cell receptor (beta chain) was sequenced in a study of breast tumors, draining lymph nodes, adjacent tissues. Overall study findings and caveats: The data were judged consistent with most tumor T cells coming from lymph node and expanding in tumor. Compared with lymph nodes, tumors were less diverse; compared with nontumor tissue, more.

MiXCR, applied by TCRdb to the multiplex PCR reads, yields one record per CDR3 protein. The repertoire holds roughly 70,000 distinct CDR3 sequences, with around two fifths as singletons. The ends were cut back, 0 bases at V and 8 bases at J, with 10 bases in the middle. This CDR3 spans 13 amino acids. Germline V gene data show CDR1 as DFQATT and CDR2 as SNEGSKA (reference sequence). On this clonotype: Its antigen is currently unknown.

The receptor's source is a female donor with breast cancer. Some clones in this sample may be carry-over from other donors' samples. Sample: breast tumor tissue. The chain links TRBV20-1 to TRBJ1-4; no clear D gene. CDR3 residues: CSAREWQTEKLFF. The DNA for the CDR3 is TGCAGTGCTAGAGAATGGCAAACCGAAAAACTGTTTTTT.